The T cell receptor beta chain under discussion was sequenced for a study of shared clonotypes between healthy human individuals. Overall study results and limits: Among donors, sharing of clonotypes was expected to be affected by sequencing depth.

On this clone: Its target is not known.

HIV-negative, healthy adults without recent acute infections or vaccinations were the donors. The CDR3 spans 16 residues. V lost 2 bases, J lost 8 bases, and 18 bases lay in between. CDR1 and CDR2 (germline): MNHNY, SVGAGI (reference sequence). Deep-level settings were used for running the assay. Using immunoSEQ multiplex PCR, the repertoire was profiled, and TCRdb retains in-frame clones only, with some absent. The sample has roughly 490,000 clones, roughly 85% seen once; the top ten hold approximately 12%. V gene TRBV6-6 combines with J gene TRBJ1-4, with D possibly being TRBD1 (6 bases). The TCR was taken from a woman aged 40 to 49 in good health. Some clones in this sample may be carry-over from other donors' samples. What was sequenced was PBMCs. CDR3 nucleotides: TGTGCCAGCAGTTACGGCGAAACAGGGTACGAAGAAAAACTGTTTTTT. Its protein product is CASSYGETGYEEKLFF.